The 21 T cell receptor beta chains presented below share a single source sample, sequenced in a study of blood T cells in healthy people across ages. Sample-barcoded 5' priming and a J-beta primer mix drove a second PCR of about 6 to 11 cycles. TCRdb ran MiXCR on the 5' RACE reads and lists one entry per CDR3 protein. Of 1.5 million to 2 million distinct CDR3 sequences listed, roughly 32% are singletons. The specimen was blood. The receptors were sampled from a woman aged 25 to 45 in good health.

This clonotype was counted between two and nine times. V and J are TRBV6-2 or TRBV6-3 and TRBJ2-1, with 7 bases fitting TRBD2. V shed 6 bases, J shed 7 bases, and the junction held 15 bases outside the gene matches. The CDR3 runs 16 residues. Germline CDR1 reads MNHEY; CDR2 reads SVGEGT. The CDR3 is CASSQPMWGGRNEQFF. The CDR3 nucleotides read TGTGCCAGCAGCCAACCTATGTGGGGGGGACGGAATGAGCAGTTCTTC.

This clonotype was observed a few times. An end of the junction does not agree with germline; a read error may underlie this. The DNA of the CDR3 is TGTGCCAGCAGCGTTCCAGGGCCCTCCTTCGAGCAGTACTTC. It is translated as CASSVPGPSFEQYF. The chain is built from TRBV6-5 and TRBJ2-7; D may be TRBD1 (5 bases). The CDR3 loop spans 14 amino acids. Per germline, CDR1 MNHEY and CDR2 SVGAGI.

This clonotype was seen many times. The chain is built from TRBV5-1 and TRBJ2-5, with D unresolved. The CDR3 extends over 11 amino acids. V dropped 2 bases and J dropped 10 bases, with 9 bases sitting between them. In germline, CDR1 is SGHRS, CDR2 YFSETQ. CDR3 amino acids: CASSLEEIQYF. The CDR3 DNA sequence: TGCGCCAGCAGCTTAGAAGAAATCCAGTACTTC.

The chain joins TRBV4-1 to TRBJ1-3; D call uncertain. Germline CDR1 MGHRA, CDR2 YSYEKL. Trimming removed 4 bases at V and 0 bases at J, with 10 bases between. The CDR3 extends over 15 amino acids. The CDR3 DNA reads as TGCGCCAGCAGCCCCGGACTTCCCTCTGGAAACACCATATATTTT. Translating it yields CASSPGLPSGNTIYF.

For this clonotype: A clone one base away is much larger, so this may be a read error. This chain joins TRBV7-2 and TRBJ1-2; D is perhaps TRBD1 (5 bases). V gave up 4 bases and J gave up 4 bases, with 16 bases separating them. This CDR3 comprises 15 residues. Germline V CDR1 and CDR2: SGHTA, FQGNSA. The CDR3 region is CASSSRDGEVYGYTF. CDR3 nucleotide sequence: TGTGCCAGCAGCTCGAGGGACGGGGAAGTCTATGGCTACACCTTC.

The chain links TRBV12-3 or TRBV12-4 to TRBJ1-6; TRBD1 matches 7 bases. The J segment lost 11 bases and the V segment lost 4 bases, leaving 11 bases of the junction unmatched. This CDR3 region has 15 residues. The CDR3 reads CASSWSQGGNPPLHF. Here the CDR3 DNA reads TGTGCCAGCAGTTGGTCCCAGGGGGGAAATCCACCCCTCCACTTT.

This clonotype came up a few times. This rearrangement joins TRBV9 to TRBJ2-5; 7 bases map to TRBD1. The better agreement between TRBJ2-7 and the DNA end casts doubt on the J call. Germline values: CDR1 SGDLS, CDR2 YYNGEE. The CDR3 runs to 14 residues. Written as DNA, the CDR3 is TGTGCCAGCAGCGAAACAGGGGTAGCCTACGAGCAGTACTTC. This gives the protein CASSETGVAYEQYF.

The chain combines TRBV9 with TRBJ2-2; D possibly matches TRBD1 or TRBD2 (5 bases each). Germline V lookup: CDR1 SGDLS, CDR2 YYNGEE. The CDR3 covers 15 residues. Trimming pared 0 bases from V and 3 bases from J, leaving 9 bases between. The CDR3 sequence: CASSVGGGHTGELFF. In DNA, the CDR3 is TGTGCCAGCAGCGTAGGGGGCGGGCACACCGGGGAGCTGTTTTTT.

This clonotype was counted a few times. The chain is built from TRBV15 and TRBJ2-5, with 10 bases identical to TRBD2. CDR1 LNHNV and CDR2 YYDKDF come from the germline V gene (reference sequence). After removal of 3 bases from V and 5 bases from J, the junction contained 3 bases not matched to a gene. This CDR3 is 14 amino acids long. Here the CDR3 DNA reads TGTGCCACCAGCAGCCTAGCGGGAGTGGAGACCCAGTACTTC. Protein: CATSSLAGVETQYF.

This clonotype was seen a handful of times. This CDR3 reads CSVGDQQEQYF. CDR3 sequence (DNA): TGCAGCGTTGGGGACCAGCAGGAGCAGTACTTC. The chain links TRBV29-1 to TRBJ2-7, with D tentatively TRBD1 or TRBD2 (5 bases each). Between the trimmed V and J ends, which lost 4 bases and 7 bases, there was a span of 11 bases. This CDR3 is 11 amino acids long. Germline V gene lookup returns CDR1 SQVTM and CDR2 ANQGSEA.

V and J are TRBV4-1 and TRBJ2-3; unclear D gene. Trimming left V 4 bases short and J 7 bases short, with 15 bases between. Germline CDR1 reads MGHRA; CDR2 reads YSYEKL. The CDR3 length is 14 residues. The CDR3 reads CASSLLLVSNTQYF. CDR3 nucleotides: TGCGCCAGCAGCCTACTTCTAGTCTCCAATACGCAGTATTTT.

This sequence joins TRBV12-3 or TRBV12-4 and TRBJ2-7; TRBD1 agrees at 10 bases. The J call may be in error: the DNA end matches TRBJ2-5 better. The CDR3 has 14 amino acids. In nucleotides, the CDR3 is TGTGCCAGCAGAGACAGGGGGCTGGGGGAGACCCAGTACTTC. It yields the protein CASRDRGLGETQYF.

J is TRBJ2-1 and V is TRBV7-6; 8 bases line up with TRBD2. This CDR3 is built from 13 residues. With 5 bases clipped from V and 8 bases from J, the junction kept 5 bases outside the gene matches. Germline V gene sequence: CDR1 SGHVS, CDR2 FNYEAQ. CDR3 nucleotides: TGTGCCAGCAGCCCCCGGGAGGGGTATGAGCAGTTCTTC. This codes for CASSPREGYEQFF.

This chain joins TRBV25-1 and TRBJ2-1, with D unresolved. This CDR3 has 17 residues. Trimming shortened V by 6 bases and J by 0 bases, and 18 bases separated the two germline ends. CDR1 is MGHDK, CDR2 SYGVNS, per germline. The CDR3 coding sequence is TGTGCCAGCAGCCCCCCCAAAGGCCGGAGCTCCTACAATGAGCAGTTCTTC. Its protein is CASSPPKGRSSYNEQFF.

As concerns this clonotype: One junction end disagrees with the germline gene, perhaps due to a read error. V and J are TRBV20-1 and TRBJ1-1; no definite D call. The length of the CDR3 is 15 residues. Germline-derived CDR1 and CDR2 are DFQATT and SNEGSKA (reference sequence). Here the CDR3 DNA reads TGCAGTGCTAGAGATTTCAGGCCACCGAACATTGAAGCTTTCTTT. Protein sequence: CSARDFRPPNIEAFF.

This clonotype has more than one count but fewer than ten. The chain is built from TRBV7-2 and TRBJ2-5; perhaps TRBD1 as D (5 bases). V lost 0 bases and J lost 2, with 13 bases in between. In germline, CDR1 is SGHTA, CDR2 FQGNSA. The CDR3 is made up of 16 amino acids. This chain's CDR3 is CASSLAVWGLQETQYF. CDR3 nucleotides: TGTGCCAGCAGCTTAGCGGTCTGGGGCCTTCAAGAGACCCAGTACTTC. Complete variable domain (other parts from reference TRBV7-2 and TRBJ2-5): GAGVSQSPSNKVTEKGKDVELRCDPISGHTALYWYRQSLGQGLEFLIYFQGNSAPDKSGLPSDRFSAERTGGSVSTLTIQRTQQEDSAVYLCASSLAVWGLQETQYFGPGTRLLVL.

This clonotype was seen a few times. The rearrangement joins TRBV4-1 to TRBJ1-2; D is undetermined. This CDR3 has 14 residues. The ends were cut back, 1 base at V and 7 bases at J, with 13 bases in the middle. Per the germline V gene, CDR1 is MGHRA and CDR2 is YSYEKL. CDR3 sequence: CASSQAGGDSGYTF. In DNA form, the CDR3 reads TGCGCCAGCAGCCAAGCGGGTGGGGATAGTGGCTACACCTTC.

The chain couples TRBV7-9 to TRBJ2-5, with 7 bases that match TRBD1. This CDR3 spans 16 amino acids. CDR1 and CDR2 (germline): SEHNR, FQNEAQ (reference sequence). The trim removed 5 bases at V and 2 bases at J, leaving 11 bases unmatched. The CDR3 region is CASSPPLDRRQETQYF. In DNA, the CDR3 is TGTGCCAGCAGCCCTCCGTTGGACAGGAGACAAGAGACCCAGTACTTC.

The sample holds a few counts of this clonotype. In DNA form, the CDR3 reads TGTGCCAGCAGCTTAGAGAAGGGTTTAGGGATTGTCTTGACTGAAGCTTTCTTT. Its protein is CASSLEKGLGIVLTEAFF. V gene TRBV7-8 combines with J gene TRBJ1-1; D ambiguous. Germline V gene sequence: CDR1 SGHVS, CDR2 FQNEAQ. CDR3 size: 18 residues. Trimming stripped 1 base from V and 5 bases from J, with 23 bases between.

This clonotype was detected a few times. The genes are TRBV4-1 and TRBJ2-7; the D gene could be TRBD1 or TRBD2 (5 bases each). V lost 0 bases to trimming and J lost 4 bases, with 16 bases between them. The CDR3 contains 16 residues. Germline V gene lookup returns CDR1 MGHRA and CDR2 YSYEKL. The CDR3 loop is CASSQDVFGTNYEQYF. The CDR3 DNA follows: TGCGCCAGCAGCCAAGACGTATTCGGGACGAATTACGAGCAGTACTTC.

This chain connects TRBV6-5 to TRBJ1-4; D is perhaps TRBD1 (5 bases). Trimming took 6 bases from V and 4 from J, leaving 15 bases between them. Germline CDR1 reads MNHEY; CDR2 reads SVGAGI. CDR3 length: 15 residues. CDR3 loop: CASSWGRGYNEKLFF. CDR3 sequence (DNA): TGTGCCAGCAGCTGGGGAAGGGGATATAATGAAAAACTGTTTTTT.